This T cell receptor beta chain was found in a study of cytomegalovirus exposure and HLA in healthy donors. With 3 bases removed from V and 4 bases from J, the gap between germline ends came to 18 bases. The CDR3 runs to 16 residues. Germline V CDR1 and CDR2: LNHDA, SQIVND (reference sequence). About this clone itself: Its antigen is unidentified.

Notes on the study in general: The investigators catalogued some 150 TCR beta chains as cytomegalovirus-associated.

With 60 Vbeta and 13 Jbeta primers, the PCR was carried out. TCRdb keeps only in-frame clones here, not all; method: immunoSEQ multiplex PCR. The sample has about 120,000 clones; approximately 84% are singletons. What was sequenced was PBMCs. The rearrangement uses TRBV19 and TRBJ2-5; D is possibly TRBD2 (6 bases). This receptor was identified in a man aged 45-65 years in good health and CMV-seronegative. The CDR3 loop is CASSIWGVPRGETQYF. The CDR3 nucleotides are TGTGCCAGTAGTATCTGGGGGGTCCCCCGAGGAGAGACCCAGTACTTC. Supplemented by reference TRBV19 and TRBJ2-5, the full variable domain reads DGGITQSPKYLFRKEGQNVTLSCEQNLNHDAMYWYRQDPGQGLRLIYYSQIVNDFQKGDIAEGYSVSREKKESFPLTVTSAQKNPTAFYLCASSIWGVPRGETQYFGPGTRLLVL.